This T cell receptor (beta chain) is drawn from a study of shared clonotypes between healthy human individuals. Several immunoSEQ 96-well plates shared each subset's DNA, each plate a replicate. The unsorted PBMC sample used ten immunoSEQ deep assay plates. Authors' methods: Junction-only immunoSEQ sequences carried no quality scores, so filtering differed. Measured with immunoSEQ multiplex PCR; TCRdb has only the in-frame clones, and not every one. V, J and clone size derive from that table, while D and trimming were established from the DNA sequence. The table shows some 490,000 clones, with over 70% occurring only once. Concerning this clone itself: One base separates it from a far larger clone, so it is likely a read error.

Germline assignment: CDR1 SNHLY and CDR2 FYNNEI. The CDR3 runs to 15 residues. Germline trimming cut 6 bases from V and 6 bases from J; bases unmatched to any gene: 8. This chain joins TRBV2 and TRBJ1-5, with 10 bases aligning to TRBD1. Sequencing was performed on PBMCs. The receptor comes from a woman in her 40s in good health. Some clones in this sample may be carry-over from other donors' samples. The DNA for the CDR3 is TGTGCCAGCAGACTAGGGACAGGGGCCGGTCAGCCCCAGCATTTT. This gives the protein CASRLGTGAGQPQHF.